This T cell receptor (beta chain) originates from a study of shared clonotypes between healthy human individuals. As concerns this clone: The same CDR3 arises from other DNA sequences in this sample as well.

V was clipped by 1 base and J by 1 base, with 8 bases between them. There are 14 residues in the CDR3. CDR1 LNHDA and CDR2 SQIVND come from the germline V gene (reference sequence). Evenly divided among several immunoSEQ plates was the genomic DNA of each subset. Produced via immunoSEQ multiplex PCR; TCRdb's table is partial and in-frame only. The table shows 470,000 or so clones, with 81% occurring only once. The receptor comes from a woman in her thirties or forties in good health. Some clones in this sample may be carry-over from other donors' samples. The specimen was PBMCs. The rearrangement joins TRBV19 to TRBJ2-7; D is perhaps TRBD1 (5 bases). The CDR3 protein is CASSIGPGSYEQYF. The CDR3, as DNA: TGTGCCAGTAGTATAGGTCCAGGGTCCTACGAGCAGTACTTC.